This entry is about one TCR beta chain. Trimming left V 0 bases short and J 3 bases short, with 12 bases between. Germline-derived CDR1 and CDR2 are LGHNA and YNFKEQ. The CDR3 totals 15 residues. This record comes from a study of T cell changes during pregnancy in multiple sclerosis. The data were produced by immunoSEQ multiplex PCR, yet TCRdb's version contains in-frame clones alone and is incomplete. The sample has around 69,000 clones; 90% to 95% are singletons. The chain uses TRBV4-2 and TRBJ2-7; possible D gene TRBD2, 5 bases. The starting material was CD8+ T cells from peripheral blood mononuclear cells, obtained before pregnancy. This TCR derives from a female donor with multiple sclerosis, enrolled in a pregnancy study. The CDR3 here is CASSQEGSLNYEQYF. DNA for the CDR3: TGTGCCAGCAGCCAAGAAGGGAGCCTCAACTACGAGCAGTACTTC.